Each of the 5 T cell receptor beta chains below was sequenced from the same sample in a study of T cell changes during pregnancy in multiple sclerosis. TCRdb keeps only in-frame clones here, not all; method: immunoSEQ multiplex PCR. Of about 42,000 clones listed, around 84% are singletons. Sequences were derived from CD4+ T cells from peripheral blood mononuclear cells, sampled before pregnancy. These receptors originate from a female donor with multiple sclerosis, enrolled in a pregnancy study.

This clone occurred once. The chain uses TRBV10-2 and TRBJ1-5; a possible D gene is TRBD1 (5 bases). The CDR3 is made up of 14 amino acids. Germline-derived CDR1 and CDR2 are WSHSY and SAAADI. V lost 3 bases and J lost 7, with 13 bases in between. CDR3 protein: CASSDLGTRQPQHF. The CDR3 DNA reads TGCGCCAGCAGTGATCTCGGGACTCGACAGCCCCAGCATTTT.

The sample holds many counts of this clone. The chain is built from TRBV18 and TRBJ1-1, with 7 bases lining up with TRBD1. V was pared by 0 bases and J by 12 bases, with 19 bases of the junction left unmatched. The CDR3 sequence is 17 residues long. The germline CDR1 and CDR2 sequences are KGHSH and LQKENI. CDR3 in DNA: TGTGCCAGCTCACCACCGGAGGGTCCCGCAGGGGGAAAGGGGACTTTCTTT. Translating it yields CASSPPEGPAGGKGTFF.

This chain connects TRBV10-3 to TRBJ2-2, with a weak D call TRBD1 (5 bases). The CDR3 sequence is 12 residues long. In germline, CDR1 is ENHRY, CDR2 SYGVKD. V was trimmed by 11 bases and J by 2 bases, leaving 9 bases between them. CDR3 sequence reads: CASGHNTGELFF. In DNA form, the CDR3 reads TGTGCCTCCGGACATAACACCGGGGAGCTGTTTTTT.

The chain links TRBV7-2 to TRBJ1-1; the D gene is possibly TRBD1 (6 bases). The V gene lost 5 bases and the J gene lost 7 bases, with 23 bases spanning the gap. CDR1 SGHTA and CDR2 FQGNSA come from the germline V gene. This CDR3 is built from 16 residues. Here the CDR3 reads CASSLLGGGRRFEAFF. The CDR3 DNA is TGTGCCAGCAGCCTTCTGGGGGGGGGCAGACGGTTTGAAGCTTTCTTT.

This rearrangement joins TRBV6-1 to TRBJ1-2; D call uncertain. V was pared by 6 bases and J by 8 bases, with 19 bases between. The CDR3 loop spans 14 amino acids. Germline values: CDR1 MNHNS, CDR2 SASEGT. The CDR3: CASRPQPGSWGYTF. CDR3 coding DNA: TGTGCCAGCAGGCCCCAACCGGGTAGTTGGGGCTACACCTTC.